Following are 30 T cell receptor beta chains from one sample sequenced in a study of breast tumors, draining lymph nodes, adjacent tissues (dated by TCRdb to 2015 to 2016). The method behind the library was multiplex PCR. TCRdb lists the instrument as Illumina HiSeq 2000. TCRdb took the public reads, trimmed them with fastp at Q25, ran MiXCR for clone calling and kept in-frame beta chains. Rows with one shared CDR3 protein collapse into an entry with the most common genes and DNA. This sample gives some 250,000 distinct CDR3 sequences in total; less than 40% of them show up just once. Over 3.5% of the sample is held by the ten biggest clonotypes. The axillary draining lymph nodes of breast cancer patients were the source of the lymph node samples. What was sequenced was axillary lymph node tissue. The receptor set was obtained from a female donor with breast cancer. Some clones in this sample may be carry-over from other donors' samples.

This clonotype was picked up many times. The chain is built from TRBV7-9 and TRBJ2-3; no firm D call. Trimming removed 1 base at V and 1 base at J, with 9 bases between. In germline, CDR1 is SEHNR, CDR2 FQNEAQ (reference sequence). This CDR3 comprises 15 residues. The CDR3 protein is CASSLGDHRTDTQYF. The CDR3 DNA reads as TGTGCCAGCAGCTTAGGAGACCACCGCACAGATACGCAGTATTTT.

The chain carries TRBV6-5 and TRBJ2-5, with 7 positions matching TRBD2. J gave up 5 bases and V 4 bases, and 7 bases lay outside the gene matches. The CDR3 loop spans 14 amino acids. Germline V gene data show CDR1 as MNHEY and CDR2 as SVGAGI. The CDR3 protein is CASSSPGGRETQYF. CDR3 DNA sequence: TGTGCCAGCAGTTCCCCGGGGGGTAGGGAGACCCAGTACTTC.

This clonotype was detected many times. This chain links TRBV11-2 with TRBJ2-7; maybe TRBD2 (5 bases). Per the germline V gene, CDR1 is SGHAT and CDR2 is FQNNGV. The CDR3 totals 15 residues. Trimming took 2 bases from V and 3 from J, leaving 14 bases between them. The CDR3 reads CASSLRGLRNYEQYF. DNA of the CDR3: TGTGCCAGCAGCTTACGAGGGCTACGGAACTACGAGCAGTACTTC. Based on the CDR3 plus reference TRBV11-2 and TRBJ2-7, the full variable domain is EAGVAQSPRYKIIEKRQSVAFWCNPISGHATLYWYQQILGQGPKLLIQFQNNGVVDDSQLPKDRFSAERLKGVDSTLKIQPAKLEDSAVYLCASSLRGLRNYEQYFGPGTRLTVT.

The table lists this clonotype with a few counts. V usage is TRBV28 and J usage is TRBJ1-4; D ambiguous. Germline values: CDR1 MDHEN, CDR2 SYDVKM. This CDR3 is built from 14 residues. The germline V and J ends were trimmed by 3 bases and 5 bases, with 10 bases remaining between them. The DNA for the CDR3 is TGTGCCAGCAGTTTCTCCCGACTCAATGAAAAACTGTTTTTT. Amino acids: CASSFSRLNEKLFF.

This clonotype was observed at least ten times. This chain uses TRBV4-3 with TRBJ1-6, with D hard to call. The germline V and J ends were trimmed by 0 bases and 0 bases, with 9 bases remaining between them. CDR3 length: 17 residues. CDR1 is LGHNA and CDR2 is YSLEER in the germline V gene. The CDR3 bases are TGCGCCAGCAGCCAAGATCCCGTGGGCTCCTATAATTCACCCCTCCACTTT. Protein product: CASSQDPVGSYNSPLHF.

This clonotype showed up just once. The chain has TRBV20-1 and TRBJ2-3; maybe TRBD2 (6 bases). Germline CDR1 reads DFQATT; CDR2 reads SNEGSKA (reference sequence). V dropped 2 bases and J dropped 1 base, with 13 bases sitting between them. This CDR3 is 15 amino acids long. The CDR3 region has the DNA TGCAGTGCTAGATCCCTCAGCGGGTGCACAGATACGCAGTATTTT. It codes for CSARSLSGCTDTQYF.

This clonotype has ten or more counts. The chain carries TRBV7-8 and TRBJ2-1; TRBD2 might be the D (7 bases). Germline CDR1 SGHVS, CDR2 FQNEAQ. The germline V and J ends were trimmed by 5 bases and 7 bases, with 12 bases remaining between them. CDR3 length equals 13 residues. The CDR3 DNA is TGTGCCAGCAGCCCGGGGGGCCCGAATGAGCAGTTCTTC. It is translated as CASSPGGPNEQFF.

The gene calls are TRBV28 and TRBJ2-7; 9 nucleotides align to TRBD1. With V trimmed by 3 bases and J by 5 bases, 11 bases remained unmatched. Looked up from germline, CDR1 is MDHEN and CDR2 is SYDVKM. The CDR3 covers 16 residues. Here the CDR3 DNA reads TGTGCCAGCAGTTTCCCATCCACAGGGGGCTGGAACGAGCAGTACTTC. It encodes CASSFPSTGGWNEQYF.

In this sample, this clonotype turned up many times. The CDR3 bases are TGTGCCAGCAGCCCGTTGGACAGGGTTGTCGGAAACACCATATATTTT. Amino acid sequence: CASSPLDRVVGNTIYF. This rearrangement joins TRBV7-9 to TRBJ1-3; 8 bases agree with TRBD1. Germline CDR1 SEHNR, CDR2 FQNEAQ (reference sequence). J gave up 4 bases and V 5 bases, and 10 bases lay outside the gene matches. The CDR3 consists of 16 residues. Complete variable domain (other parts from reference TRBV7-9 and TRBJ1-3): DTGVSQNPRHKITKRGQNVTFRCDPISEHNRLYWYRQTLGQGPEFLTYFQNEAQLEKSRLLSDRFSAERPKGSFSTLEIQRTEQGDSAMYLCASSPLDRVVGNTIYFGEGSWLTVV.

V is TRBV19 and J is TRBJ2-5; D is possibly TRBD2 (7 bases). Germline lookup yields CDR1 LNHDA and CDR2 SQIVND (reference sequence). The CDR3 runs 15 residues. Trimming took 4 bases from V and 4 from J, leaving 16 bases between them. The CDR3 bases are TGTGCCAGTAGTACGACAGGACCGGGGGGAGAGACCCAGTACTTC. It encodes CASSTTGPGGETQYF.

This clonotype came up many times. This chain links TRBV6-5 with TRBJ1-2, with 7 bases matching TRBD1. Trimming removed 2 bases from V and 6 bases from J; junction bases left unmatched: 6. Germline CDR1 MNHEY, CDR2 SVGAGI. This CDR3 spans 14 amino acids. The CDR3 is CASSYGQGDNGYTF. The CDR3 DNA reads as TGTGCCAGCAGTTACGGGCAGGGGGATAATGGCTACACCTTC.

Turning to this clonotype: One base away lies a much larger clone, so this may be a sequencing read error. In this CDR3 the conserved last residue, phenylalanine or tryptophan, is missing, so a read error is likely. This chain uses TRBV19 with TRBJ2-6; the match to TRBD1 covers 7 bases. Germline V CDR1 and CDR2: LNHDA, SQIVND (reference sequence). The V segment lost 9 bases and the J segment 0 bases; nucleotides outside the gene matches: 8. The CDR3 consists of 16 residues. In DNA form, the CDR3 reads TGTGCCAGCACAAGAGCAGGGGGCTCTGGGGCCAACGTCCTGACTTCC. This sequence encodes CASTRAGGSGANVLTS.

This clonotype showed up many times. The J gene is TRBJ2-5, the V gene TRBV4-3; perhaps TRBD2 as D (5 bases). V lost 0 bases and J lost 5, with 13 bases in between. Germline CDR1 reads LGHNA; CDR2 reads YSLEER. The CDR3 has 15 residues. In nucleotides, the CDR3 is TGCGCCAGCAGCCAAGACCTAGCCCGAGGTGAGACCCAGTACTTC. This codes for CASSQDLARGETQYF.

Many counts were recorded for this clonotype. A junction boundary mismatches the germline segment, possibly from a read error. The chain joins TRBV7-2 to TRBJ2-3; 7 bases line up with TRBD1. Germline values: CDR1 SGHTA, CDR2 FQGNSA. The CDR3 spans 15 residues. CDR3 nucleotides: TGTGCCAGCAGCCTAGCACAGGGGAGCACAGATACGCAGTATTTT. Translation gives CASSLAQGSTDTQYF. The variable domain in full, with the rest retrieved from reference TRBV7-2 and TRBJ2-3, is GAGVSQSPSNKVTEKGKDVELRCDPISGHTALYWYRQSLGQGLEFLIYFQGNSAPDKSGLPSDRFSAERTGGSVSTLTIQRTQQEDSAVYLCASSLAQGSTDTQYFGPGTRLTVL.

This chain connects TRBV5-1 to TRBJ1-4; TRBD1 is a possible D gene (6 bases). CDR3 length: 16 amino acids. Germline V gene data show CDR1 as SGHRS and CDR2 as YFSETQ. Trimming cost V 3 bases and J 8 bases, with 20 bases left between them. CDR3 protein: CASSSQGNTGGEKLFF. The CDR3 DNA is TGCGCCAGCAGCTCACAGGGAAACACCGGGGGAGAAAAACTGTTTTTT.

This clonotype was detected ten times or more. Being one base from a much bigger clone, this may be a read error. The chain is built from TRBV20-1 and TRBJ2-1; D ambiguous. Per the germline V gene, CDR1 is DFQATT and CDR2 is SNEGSKA (reference sequence). The length of the CDR3 is 12 residues. The CDR3 protein is CSAKQSRIEPFF. CDR3 DNA sequence: TGCAGTGCTAAACAAAGCCGGATTGAGCCGTTCTTC.

On this clonotype itself: Compared with germline, one end of the junction differs, possibly owing to a read error. V and J are TRBV6-5 and TRBJ2-1, with D perhaps TRBD1 or TRBD2 (6 bases each). This CDR3 has 17 amino acids. Germline V gene lookup returns CDR1 MNHEY and CDR2 SVGAGI. CDR3 sequence reads: CASSHSPRGGLYNEQFF. The CDR3 DNA reads TGTGCCAGCAGTCACTCGCCCAGGGGAGGACTATACAATGAGCAGTTCTTC.

The chain links TRBV2 to TRBJ2-3; D may match TRBD1 or TRBD2 (6 bases each). Germline loops: CDR1 SNHLY, CDR2 FYNNEI. V was clipped by 5 bases and J by 5 bases, with 17 bases between them. The CDR3 extends over 15 amino acids. Here the CDR3 reads CASSSGRGHLDTQYF. The CDR3, as DNA: TGTGCCAGCAGTTCCGGTCGGGGGCATTTAGATACGCAGTATTTT.

This clonotype was detected many times. The rearrangement joins TRBV24-1 to TRBJ1-2, with TRBD1 matching over 9 bases. The CDR3 contains 13 residues. V was clipped by 10 bases and J by 4 bases; unmatched bases: 6. Germline-derived CDR1 and CDR2 are KGHDR and SFDVKD. The CDR3 reads CATQGTGLYGYTF. CDR3 bases: TGTGCCACACAAGGGACAGGGCTCTATGGCTACACCTTC.

This sequence joins TRBV2 and TRBJ2-4, with D perhaps TRBD1 or TRBD2 (5 bases each). Trimming stripped 3 bases from V and 8 bases from J, with 11 bases between. This CDR3 has 13 amino acids. Germline values: CDR1 SNHLY, CDR2 FYNNEI. CDR3 in DNA: TGTGCCAGCAGTGATTGGGGGTTAGACATTCAGTACTTC. Translating it yields CASSDWGLDIQYF.

This clonotype was counted at least ten times. This sequence joins TRBV10-3 and TRBJ2-7, with 7 bases fitting TRBD1. Trimming took 2 bases from V and 1 from J; bases not matched to a gene: 5. Germline V gene sequence: CDR1 ENHRY, CDR2 SYGVKD. The CDR3 runs 15 residues. In DNA, the CDR3 is TGTGCCATCAGTGAGACTTCGGGACAGTCCTACGAGCAGTACTTC. Protein sequence: CAISETSGQSYEQYF.

About this clonotype: The CDR3 end shows no conserved phenylalanine or tryptophan, and so a read error is likely. The DNA is omitted, as the CDR3 cannot be located on it reliably, and the CDR3 follows TCRdb's listing. This rearrangement joins TRBV7-9 to TRBJ2-2; the table's D call of TRBD2 was not tested on the DNA. From germline, CDR1 is SEHNR and CDR2 FQNEAQ (reference sequence). The CDR3 spans 17 amino acids, including both terminal residues. CDR3 amino acids: CASSLGLAGAPDRGAVV.

Concerning this clonotype: Since a much larger clone is just one base distant, this may be a read error. The V call is TRBV5-1, the J call TRBJ2-7; D ambiguous. The CDR3 length is 15 residues. The germline gives CDR1 SGHRS, CDR2 YFSETQ. Trimming stripped 0 bases from V and 0 bases from J, with 10 bases between. In DNA, the CDR3 is TGCGCCAGCAGCTTGGATGGGTTCAGCTCCTACGAGCAGTACTTC. Amino acids: CASSLDGFSSYEQYF.

This chain connects TRBV24-1 to TRBJ1-5, with TRBD1 as a possible D gene (6 bases). Germline V gene sequence: CDR1 KGHDR, CDR2 SFDVKD. V was trimmed by 7 bases and J by 9 bases, leaving 18 bases between them. The CDR3 is 14 amino acids. CDR3 nucleotides: TGTGCCACCAGCCTAGCGGGGGGCTCTCGGCCCCAGCATTTT. Amino acids: CATSLAGGSRPQHF.

The J gene is TRBJ2-5, the V gene TRBV18; D is ambiguous. Between the trimmed V and J ends, which lost 3 bases and 7 bases, there was a span of 15 bases. From germline, CDR1 is KGHSH and CDR2 LQKENI. This CDR3 region has 14 residues. CDR3 sequence reads: CASSPATISGTQYF. CDR3 in DNA: TGTGCCAGCTCACCCGCCACCATTAGTGGGACCCAGTACTTC.

The sample holds many counts of this clonotype. In DNA, the CDR3 is TGTGCCAGCAGCCATTGGCTCGGGGATACGCAGTATTTT. Its protein product is CASSHWLGDTQYF. The chain couples TRBV7-3 to TRBJ2-3; no firm D call. The V end was cut by 5 bases, the J end by 6 bases, with 12 bases between. The CDR3 runs to 13 residues. Germline CDR1 is SGHTA and CDR2 is FQGTGA.

V is TRBV25-1 and J is TRBJ2-7, with 7 bases identical to TRBD2. The CDR3 runs 17 residues. The germline CDR1 and CDR2 sequences are MGHDK and SYGVNS. Trimming cost V 5 bases and J 1 base; bases outside gene matches: 14. CDR3 nucleotide sequence: TGTGCCAGCAGTTCCTCGAGGACTAGAGACAAATCCTACGAGCAGTACTTC. Amino acid sequence: CASSSSRTRDKSYEQYF.

The sample holds many counts of this clonotype. V and J are TRBV30 and TRBJ1-5; TRBD1 is a possible D gene (5 bases). The V gene's germline CDR1 is GTSNPN and CDR2 SVGIG (reference sequence). V shed 0 bases and J shed 0 bases, with 9 bases lying between them. The CDR3 contains 15 residues. The CDR3 DNA sequence: TGTGCCTGGAGTGTACGTGGGGGTAGCAATCAGCCCCAGCATTTT. Translating gives CAWSVRGGSNQPQHF.

In this sample, this clonotype turned up many times. The rearrangement links TRBV5-6 to TRBJ2-3; 9 bases are a match to TRBD2. The V gene end was trimmed by 2 bases and the J gene end by 2 bases; junction bases not matched to a gene: 6. CDR3 length equals 16 residues. Germline V gene data show CDR1 as SGHDT and CDR2 as YYEEEE. The CDR3 DNA is TGTGCCAGCAGCTTACGGACTAGCGCACTCACAGATACGCAGTATTTT. Protein sequence: CASSLRTSALTDTQYF.

This clonotype has ten or more counts. This chain links TRBV7-6 with TRBJ2-2; the D gene is possibly TRBD2 (5 bases). Germline CDR1 is SGHVS and CDR2 is FNYEAQ. Trimming removed 0 bases at V and 2 bases at J, with 13 bases between. The length of the CDR3 is 17 residues. CDR3 sequence reads: CASSLALISVNTGELFF. The CDR3 region has the DNA TGTGCCAGCAGCTTAGCGCTTATTAGCGTTAACACCGGGGAGCTGTTTTTT.